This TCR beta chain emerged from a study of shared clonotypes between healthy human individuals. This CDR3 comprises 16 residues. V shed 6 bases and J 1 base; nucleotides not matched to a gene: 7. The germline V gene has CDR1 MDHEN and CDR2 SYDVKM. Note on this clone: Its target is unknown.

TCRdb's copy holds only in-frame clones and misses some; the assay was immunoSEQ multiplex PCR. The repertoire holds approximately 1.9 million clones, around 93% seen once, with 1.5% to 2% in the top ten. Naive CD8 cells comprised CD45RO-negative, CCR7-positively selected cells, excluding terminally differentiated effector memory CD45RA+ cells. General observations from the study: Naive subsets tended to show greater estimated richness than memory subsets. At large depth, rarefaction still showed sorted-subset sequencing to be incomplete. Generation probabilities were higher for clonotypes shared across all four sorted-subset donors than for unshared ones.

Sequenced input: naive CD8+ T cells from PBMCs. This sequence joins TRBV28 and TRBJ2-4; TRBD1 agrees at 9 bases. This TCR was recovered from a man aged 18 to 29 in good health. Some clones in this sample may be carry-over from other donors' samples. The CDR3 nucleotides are TGTGCCAGCAGCTACACAGGGGGCGCCGCCAAAAACATTCAGTACTTC. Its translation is CASSYTGGAAKNIQYF.